These 16 T cell receptor beta chains were sequenced from one sample in a study of T cell responses to AZD1222 COVID-19 vaccine. Assay used: immunoSEQ multiplex PCR; TCRdb lists only in-frame clones, some missing. This sample yields fewer than 150,000 clones, of which under 95% are seen a single time; more than 2.5% belongs to the top ten. The specimen comprised peripheral blood, sampled on day 0 of AZD1222 vaccination. The receptors here all came from an adult in good health.

This clone was detected only once. This chain links TRBV6-5 with TRBJ2-7, with TRBD2 identical over 13 bases. The CDR3 extends over 15 amino acids. Germline V gene lookup returns CDR1 MNHEY and CDR2 SVGAGI. J gave up 3 bases and V 5 bases, and 4 bases lay outside the gene matches. CDR3 sequence (DNA): TGTGCCAGCAGTCCTGGGACTAGCGGGGACTACGAGCAGTACTTC. Encoded protein: CASSPGTSGDYEQYF.

The chain uses TRBV14 and TRBJ1-1; D is ambiguous. The CDR3 spans 15 residues. V lost 8 bases and J lost 0, with 16 bases in between. Germline V gives CDR1 SGHDN, CDR2 FVKESK. The CDR3 reads CASHVRGNMNTEAFF. The CDR3 DNA follows: TGTGCCAGCCACGTCCGCGGGAACATGAACACTGAAGCTTTCTTT.

The chain employs TRBV29-1 and TRBJ2-1; 11 bases agree with TRBD2. Germline V lookup: CDR1 SQVTM, CDR2 ANQGSEA. The CDR3 is 16 amino acids. The junction had 8 bases not matched to a gene; V was cut back by 3 bases and J by 4 bases. The CDR3 bases are TGCAGCGTTGAGGATGTAGCGGGAGGGGAATACAATGAGCAGTTCTTC. As protein: CSVEDVAGGEYNEQFF.

The rearrangement joins TRBV28 to TRBJ2-7; either TRBD1 or TRBD2 may fit D (6 bases each). Trimming left V 5 bases short and J 4 bases short, with 21 bases between. The germline gives CDR1 MDHEN, CDR2 SYDVKM. This CDR3 comprises 16 residues. CDR3 coding DNA: TGTGCCAGCAGTAGAGGCGGGACACTACAGGGATACGAGCAGTACTTC. The encoded protein is CASSRGGTLQGYEQYF.

The chain's CDR3 is CASSPSPGEIWANVLTF. Here the CDR3 DNA reads TGTGCCAGCAGCCCTTCGCCAGGAGAGATCTGGGCCAACGTCCTGACTTTC. V gene TRBV3-1 (or the pseudogene TRBV3-2) combines with J gene TRBJ2-6; D is undetermined. The CDR3 runs 17 residues. In germline, CDR1 is LGHDT, CDR2 YNNKEL (reference sequence). V was trimmed by 4 bases and J by 5 bases, leaving 18 bases between them.

This chain connects TRBV10-3 to TRBJ2-5; the match to TRBD1 covers 8 bases. With 3 bases clipped from V and 5 bases from J, the junction kept 8 bases outside the gene matches. The germline V gene has CDR1 ENHRY and CDR2 SYGVKD. The CDR3 sequence is 15 residues long. CDR3 region: CAISEAAGGAETQYF. DNA of the CDR3: TGTGCCATCAGTGAAGCGGCAGGGGGCGCGGAGACCCAGTACTTC.

This clone was detected only once. V gene TRBV2 combines with J gene TRBJ2-1; 8 bases are a match to TRBD2. V lost 8 bases to trimming and J lost 4 bases; unmatched junction nucleotides: 10. The CDR3 extends over 15 amino acids. Germline V gene sequence: CDR1 SNHLY, CDR2 FYNNEI. CDR3 protein: CASRKLASGYNEQFF. CDR3 sequence (DNA): TGTGCCAGCCGTAAACTGGCTAGCGGGTACAATGAGCAGTTCTTC.

The CDR3 nucleotides read TGTGCCAGCAATTTCACACCCCAGTCCCTGGGCGAAAAACTGTTTTTT. It yields the protein CASNFTPQSLGEKLFF. The gene calls are TRBV6-6 and TRBJ1-4; D is undetermined. Germline CDR1 reads MNHNY; CDR2 reads SVGAGI (reference sequence). V was clipped by 7 bases and J by 8 bases, with 23 bases between them. The CDR3 is 16 residues long.

This clone has a single count. The chain carries TRBV4-2 and TRBJ2-1; the match to TRBD2 covers 11 bases. This CDR3 contains 14 residues. Unmatched junction bases numbered 5, after V lost 5 bases and J lost 8 bases. The germline CDR1 and CDR2 sequences are LGHNA and YNFKEQ. The CDR3 is CASSKTSGSDEQFF. The CDR3 DNA sequence: TGTGCCAGCAGCAAAACTAGCGGGAGTGATGAGCAGTTCTTC.

This chain joins TRBV9 and TRBJ2-1; 7 positions match TRBD1. The CDR3 has 15 amino acids. The junction had 6 bases not matched to a gene; V was cut back by 2 bases and J by 4 bases. From germline, CDR1 is SGDLS and CDR2 YYNGEE. CDR3 residues: CASSVVGQAYNEQFF. CDR3 in DNA: TGTGCCAGCAGCGTGGTAGGACAGGCTTACAATGAGCAGTTCTTC.

V gene TRBV3-1 (or the pseudogene TRBV3-2) combines with J gene TRBJ2-2; D is perhaps TRBD1 (6 bases). The CDR3 sequence is 15 residues long. The V end lost 4 bases, the J end lost 1 base, and 10 bases lay between the germline ends. The germline V gene has CDR1 LGHDT and CDR2 YNNKEL (reference sequence). The CDR3 DNA follows: TGTGCCAGCAGCCCTCGGGACAAGAACACCGGGGAGCTGTTTTTT. It translates to CASSPRDKNTGELFF.

The rearrangement joins TRBV10-2 to TRBJ2-2; 9 nucleotides align to TRBD1. V lost 3 bases to trimming and J lost 4 bases; unmatched junction nucleotides: 3. CDR1 is WSHSY and CDR2 is SAAADI in the germline V gene. The CDR3 is made up of 15 amino acids. The CDR3 nucleotides are TGCGCCAGCAGTGAATTGGGACAGGGCACCGGGGAGCTGTTTTTT. This sequence encodes CASSELGQGTGELFF.

This chain connects TRBV6-5 to TRBJ1-1; D not resolved. This CDR3 comprises 15 residues. Trimming took 6 bases from V and 1 from J, leaving 15 bases between them. The germline gives CDR1 MNHEY, CDR2 SVGAGI. This CDR3 is CASRARLLANTEAFF. Written as DNA, the CDR3 is TGTGCCAGCAGGGCCCGACTATTGGCGAACACTGAAGCTTTCTTT.

The rearrangement links TRBV4-1 to TRBJ2-3, with 16 bases lining up with TRBD2. J gave up 4 bases and V 4 bases, and 8 bases lay outside the gene matches. CDR3 size: 18 residues. In germline, CDR1 is MGHRA, CDR2 YSYEKL. The DNA of the CDR3 is TGCGCCAGCAGCCTTTCCGGGACTAGCGGGAGGGCCTCAGATACGCAGTATTTT. This gives the protein CASSLSGTSGRASDTQYF.

The chain couples TRBV7-9 to TRBJ1-4; possibly TRBD1 for D (5 bases). CDR3 size: 14 residues. V lost 1 base and J 8 bases, leaving 11 bases between the germline ends. Germline CDR1 reads SEHNR; CDR2 reads FQNEAQ (reference sequence). The CDR3 here is CASSLEGRNEKLFF. The CDR3 nucleotides are TGTGCCAGCAGCTTAGAGGGGAGAAACGAAAAACTGTTTTTT.

The V gene is TRBV25-1, the J gene TRBJ2-5, with D perhaps matching TRBD2 (6 bases). There are 14 residues in the CDR3. CDR1 MGHDK and CDR2 SYGVNS come from the germline V gene. V lost 7 bases, J lost 5 bases, and 17 bases lay in between. This chain's CDR3 is CASNVGGVGETQYF. For the CDR3, the DNA is TGTGCCAGCAATGTAGGAGGGGTTGGGGAGACCCAGTACTTC.